Below, 18 T cell receptor beta chains from the same sample are listed, as sequenced in a study of a mutant IDH1 vaccine in newly diagnosed glioma. Sequencing was performed with immunoSEQ multiplex PCR; in TCRdb, only in-frame clones are kept and a portion is missing. The profile covers approximately 82,000 clones, with roughly 85% appearing a single time and under 2.5% taken by the ten largest. Their target antigens are unknown. Time point described: week 23, last vaccination. Vaccine doses each comprised 300 ug of mutant IDH1 20-mer peptide, with topical imiquimod. The material was PBMCs, obtained from a glioma patient whose treatment included an IDH1 peptide vaccine. The receptors come from a man aged 30-40 years with glioma. Some clones in this sample may be carry-over from other donors' samples.

This clone showed up just once. J is TRBJ2-1 and V is TRBV7-9; D may be TRBD2 (6 bases). Germline CDR1 SEHNR, CDR2 FQNEAQ (reference sequence). The CDR3 has 16 amino acids. Trimming took 1 base from V and 12 from J, leaving 22 bases between them. CDR3 amino acids: CASSLVSGTPERGQFF. The CDR3 nucleotides are TGTGCCAGCAGCTTAGTATCGGGGACTCCTGAACGTGGGCAGTTCTTC.

This chain joins TRBV5-1 and TRBJ2-1; tentative D call: TRBD1 (6 bases). Looked up from germline, CDR1 is SGHRS and CDR2 is YFSETQ. With 2 bases removed from V and 2 bases from J, the gap between germline ends came to 14 bases. The CDR3 runs 16 residues. CDR3: CASSLIQGKTYNEQFF. DNA for the CDR3: TGCGCCAGCAGCTTAATACAGGGAAAGACCTACAATGAGCAGTTCTTC. Full variable domain (missing parts from reference TRBV5-1 and TRBJ2-1): KAGVTQTPRYLIKTRGQQVTLSCSPISGHRSVSWYQQTPGQGLQFLFEYFSETQRNKGNFPGRFSGRQFSNSRSEMNVSTLELGDSALYLCASSLIQGKTYNEQFFGPGTRLTVL.

CDR3 protein: CASSFWGREYDGYTF. CDR3 DNA: TGTGCCAGCAGTTTTTGGGGCAGGGAATACGATGGCTACACCTTC. The rearrangement joins TRBV28 to TRBJ1-2; D perhaps matches TRBD1 (5 bases). CDR3 length: 15 amino acids. Trimming removed 3 bases from V and 6 bases from J, with 17 bases in between. Germline-derived CDR1 and CDR2 are MDHEN and SYDVKM.

The J gene is TRBJ2-7, the V gene TRBV7-9; 8 bases are shared with TRBD1. Germline V CDR1 and CDR2: SEHNR, FQNEAQ (reference sequence). The CDR3 consists of 14 residues. The V gene end was trimmed by 5 bases and the J gene end by 2 bases; junction bases not matched to a gene: 5. The CDR3 DNA follows: TGTGCCAGCAGCCCCCGACAGGGGACCTACGAGCAGTACTTC. This translates into CASSPRQGTYEQYF. Based on the CDR3 plus reference TRBV7-9 and TRBJ2-7, the full variable domain is DTGVSQNPRHKITKRGQNVTFRCDPISEHNRLYWYRQTLGQGPEFLTYFQNEAQLEKSRLLSDRFSAERPKGSFSTLEIQRTEQGDSAMYLCASSPRQGTYEQYFGPGTRLTVT.

V gene TRBV4-2 combines with J gene TRBJ2-7; D is unresolved. The CDR3 has 15 amino acids. The V gene's germline CDR1 is LGHNA and CDR2 YNFKEQ. Trimming removed 0 bases at V and 1 base at J, with 10 bases between. In nucleotides, the CDR3 is TGTGCCAGCAGCCAAGATGATACGTTGTCCTACGAGCAGTACTTC. This encodes CASSQDDTLSYEQYF.

This clone was detected only once. The J gene is TRBJ2-7, the V gene TRBV6-5, with 10 bases matching TRBD2. Germline CDR1 MNHEY, CDR2 SVGAGI. The ends lost 6 bases at V and 3 bases at J; junction bases unmatched: 8. The CDR3 contains 15 residues. For the CDR3, the DNA is TGTGCCAGCAGCCGGGGGACTAGCGCTGACTACGAGCAGTACTTC. Protein sequence: CASSRGTSADYEQYF.

The DNA for the CDR3 is TGTGCCAGCAGTGACTCAGGGGGCTCTGGGGCCAACGTCCTGACTTTC. Translation: CASSDSGGSGANVLTF. The chain combines TRBV6-4 with TRBJ2-6; maybe TRBD1 (6 bases). CDR1 is MRHNA, CDR2 SNTAGT, per germline. V was trimmed by 0 bases and J by 0 bases, leaving 6 bases between them. There are 16 residues in the CDR3.

The rearrangement links TRBV28 to TRBJ1-2; D unclear. The V gene lost 6 bases and the J gene lost 0 bases, with 8 bases spanning the gap. The CDR3 extends over 13 amino acids. Germline CDR1 reads MDHEN; CDR2 reads SYDVKM. The CDR3 loop reads CASRRDSNYGYTF. In nucleotides, the CDR3 is TGTGCCAGCAGAAGGGATTCTAACTATGGCTACACCTTC.

The V and J genes are TRBV28 and TRBJ2-2; 7 bases match TRBD1. The CDR3 spans 15 residues. V gave up 7 bases and J gave up 0 bases; unmatched junction bases: 5. CDR1 is MDHEN and CDR2 is SYDVKM in the germline V gene. CDR3 sequence: CASTTTGANTGELFF. The CDR3 region has the DNA TGTGCCAGCACCACTACAGGGGCGAACACCGGGGAGCTGTTTTTT.

This clone was observed once. V and J are TRBV30 and TRBJ1-6, with D hard to call. Per the germline V gene, CDR1 is GTSNPN and CDR2 is SVGIG (reference sequence). The CDR3 has 11 amino acids. The V and J ends lost 0 bases and 8 bases respectively, with 2 bases between them. The CDR3, as DNA: TGTGCCTGGAGTGTGGATTCACCCCTCCACTTT. Translated, it gives CAWSVDSPLHF.

This chain joins TRBV19 and TRBJ2-1; 7 bases agree with TRBD2. V lost 9 bases and J lost 8; bases outside the gene matches: 10. Germline CDR1 reads LNHDA; CDR2 reads SQIVND (reference sequence). This CDR3 region has 13 residues. This CDR3 is CASRGWEGHEQFF. In DNA, the CDR3 is TGTGCCAGCCGGGGGTGGGAGGGCCATGAGCAGTTCTTC.

This clone occurred once. The chain links TRBV4-2 to TRBJ1-4; D gene ambiguous. This CDR3 has 13 residues. Germline V gives CDR1 LGHNA, CDR2 YNFKEQ. V gave up 0 bases and J gave up 7 bases, with 6 bases separating them. In DNA, the CDR3 is TGTGCCAGCAGCCAAGATCCGACTGAAAAACTGTTTTTT. As protein: CASSQDPTEKLFF.

This clone was seen once. The junction departs from the called germline gene at one end, perhaps through a read error. V gene TRBV29-1 combines with J gene TRBJ1-1; maybe TRBD1 (5 bases). In germline, CDR1 is SQVTM, CDR2 ANQGSEA. This CDR3 contains 13 residues. CDR3 DNA: TGCAACGTTGAAGTGGGGCGCCGGTTTGAAGCTTTCTTT. Its translation: CNVEVGRRFEAFF.

The chain carries TRBV5-4 and TRBJ2-2, with D tentatively TRBD1 (6 bases). CDR3 length: 17 amino acids. Trimming took off 3 bases at V and 7 bases at J, with 22 bases between the two ends. The germline gives CDR1 SGHNT, CDR2 YYREEE (reference sequence). The CDR3 region has the DNA TGTGCCAGCAGCTCATCCCCCTTGGGACATGTGGGCGGGGAGCTGTTTTTT. This codes for CASSSSPLGHVGGELFF.

This chain connects TRBV30 to TRBJ1-3, with D possibly being TRBD1 (6 bases). The germline CDR1 and CDR2 sequences are GTSNPN and SVGIG (reference sequence). Trimming pared 0 bases from V and 0 bases from J, leaving 12 bases between. CDR3 length equals 16 residues. This chain's CDR3 is CAWSVKDSLSGNTIYF. CDR3 in DNA: TGTGCCTGGAGTGTAAAGGACAGCCTCTCTGGAAACACCATATATTTT.

The chain uses TRBV28 and TRBJ2-7; D is ambiguous. From germline, CDR1 is MDHEN and CDR2 SYDVKM. CDR3 length equals 18 residues. V gave up 2 bases and J gave up 4 bases, with 24 bases separating them. This chain's CDR3 is CASSLVFGDRTARYEQYF. The CDR3 nucleotides are TGTGCCAGCAGTTTAGTCTTCGGAGATAGGACGGCTAGGTACGAGCAGTACTTC.

V and J are TRBV6-5 and TRBJ1-2; D unclear. CDR1 MNHEY and CDR2 SVGAGI come from the germline V gene. The CDR3 totals 13 residues. V lost 0 bases and J 2 bases, leaving 4 bases between the germline ends. The CDR3 coding sequence is TGTGCCAGCAGTTACTCGCAAAACTATGGCTACACCTTC. Translating it yields CASSYSQNYGYTF.

The genes are TRBV15 and TRBJ2-7, with 8 positions matching TRBD1. Germline values: CDR1 LNHNV, CDR2 YYDKDF (reference sequence). The CDR3 is 15 amino acids. V shed 1 base, J shed 3 bases, and the junction held 5 bases outside the gene matches. The DNA of the CDR3 is TGTGCCACCAGCAGAGGGACAGGGAAAAACTACGAGCAGTACTTC. Translating it yields CATSRGTGKNYEQYF. Together with reference TRBV15 and TRBJ2-7, the CDR3 gives the full variable domain: DAMVIQNPRYQVTQFGKPVTLSCSQTLNHNVMYWYQQKSSQAPKLLFHYYDKDFNNEADTPDNFQSRRPNTSFCFLDIRSPGLGDTAMYLCATSRGTGKNYEQYFGPGTRLTVT.